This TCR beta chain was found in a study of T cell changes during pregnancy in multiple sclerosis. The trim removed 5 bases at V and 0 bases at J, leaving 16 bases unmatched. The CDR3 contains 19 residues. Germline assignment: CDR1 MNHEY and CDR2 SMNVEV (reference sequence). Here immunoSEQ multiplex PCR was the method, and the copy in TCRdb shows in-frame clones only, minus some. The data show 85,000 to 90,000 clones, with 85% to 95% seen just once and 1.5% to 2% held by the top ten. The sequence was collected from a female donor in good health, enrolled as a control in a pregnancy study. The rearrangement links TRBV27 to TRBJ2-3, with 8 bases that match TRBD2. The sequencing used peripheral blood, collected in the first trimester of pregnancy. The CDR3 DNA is TGTGCCAGCAGTCCCACCGGTGGTAGCGGGGTGACTAGCACAGATACGCAGTATTTT. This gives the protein CASSPTGGSGVTSTDTQYF.